One and the same sample provided the 26 T cell receptor beta chains below, sequenced in a study of cytomegalovirus exposure and HLA in healthy donors. The PCR employed 60 Vbeta primers together with 13 Jbeta primers. The method was immunoSEQ multiplex PCR; TCRdb's version includes in-frame clones alone and lacks a portion of them. The sample includes tens of thousands of clones, approximately 75% seen only once; the top ten take about 4%. Sequenced input: PBMCs. These receptors all stem from a woman aged 40 to 50 in good health and CMV-seronegative.

V and J are TRBV6-6 and TRBJ2-3; no clear D. V was clipped by 0 bases and J by 2 bases, with 6 bases between them. Germline CDR1 MNHNY, CDR2 SVGAGI (reference sequence). This CDR3 has 14 residues. The CDR3 DNA sequence: TGTGCCAGCAGTTACTCTGACAACACAGATACGCAGTATTTT. It yields the protein CASSYSDNTDTQYF.

DNA of the CDR3: TGTGCCAGCAGCTTCACTCAAGGAAACACCATATATTTT. Residues: CASSFTQGNTIYF. The rearrangement joins TRBV7-2 to TRBJ1-3; no clear D. The germline V gene encodes CDR1 SGHTA and CDR2 FQGNSA. Trimming took off 3 bases at V and 4 bases at J, with 7 bases between the two ends. The length of the CDR3 is 13 residues.

This chain connects TRBV27 to TRBJ2-1; 11 nucleotides match TRBD2. V lost 9 bases and J lost 9; bases outside the gene matches: 13. CDR3 size: 15 residues. Germline CDR1 and CDR2: MNHEY and SMNVEV (reference sequence). The CDR3 reads CASTSGSLTVGEQFF. CDR3 DNA: TGTGCCAGTACTAGCGGGAGCCTCACGGTGGGTGAGCAGTTCTTC.

This sequence joins TRBV7-3 and TRBJ2-5; TRBD2 matches 10 bases. J gave up 5 bases and V 5 bases, and 8 bases lay outside the gene matches. The CDR3 sequence is 15 residues long. Germline-derived CDR1 and CDR2 are SGHTA and FQGTGA. CDR3 DNA sequence: TGTGCCAGCAGCCACAAGCGGGGGGGAGGGGAGACCCAGTACTTC. This codes for CASSHKRGGGETQYF.

V gene TRBV28 combines with J gene TRBJ2-7; weak D call: TRBD1 (6 bases). CDR1 is MDHEN, CDR2 SYDVKM, per germline. V lost 10 bases and J 2 bases, leaving 12 bases between the germline ends. The CDR3 contains 12 residues. The CDR3 DNA sequence: TGTGCCACCCACAGGGCCCCCTACGAGCAGTACTTC. Amino acids: CATHRAPYEQYF.

V is TRBV29-1 and J is TRBJ1-1; 7 positions match TRBD1. Germline trimming cut 7 bases from V and 8 bases from J; bases unmatched to any gene: 7. The germline V gene has CDR1 SQVTM and CDR2 ANQGSEA. The CDR3 spans 11 residues. The DNA for the CDR3 is TGCAGCGCAACAGGGGATTGGGAAGCTTTCTTT. It specifies CSATGDWEAFF.

J is TRBJ2-7 and V is TRBV5-1; D is possibly TRBD2 (5 bases). The germline CDR1 and CDR2 sequences are SGHRS and YFSETQ. This CDR3 has 14 residues. Between the trimmed V and J ends, which lost 4 bases and 6 bases, there was a span of 17 bases. CDR3 residues: CASSPGRTDGEQYF. The CDR3 DNA reads TGCGCCAGCAGCCCAGGACGGACTGACGGCGAGCAGTACTTC.

V usage is TRBV15 and J usage is TRBJ1-4; no reliable D call. Germline V gene data show CDR1 as LNHNV and CDR2 as YYDKDF (reference sequence). Trimming pared 0 bases from V and 9 bases from J, leaving 5 bases between. This CDR3 region has 12 residues. CDR3 DNA: TGTGCCACCAGCAGAGATTGGCAAAAACTGTTTTTT. Translation gives CATSRDWQKLFF.

The chain combines TRBV30 with TRBJ2-2, with 11 bases identical to TRBD1. This CDR3 spans 15 amino acids. Trimming removed 6 bases from V and 2 bases from J; junction bases left unmatched: 5. Germline V gene sequence: CDR1 GTSNPN, CDR2 SVGIG (reference sequence). The chain's CDR3 is CACRGQGVNTGELFF. CDR3 DNA: TGTGCCTGCCGGGGACAGGGGGTAAACACCGGGGAGCTGTTTTTT.

The rearrangement uses TRBV30 and TRBJ2-5, with D possibly TRBD1 on 5 matching bases. CDR1 is GTSNPN and CDR2 is SVGIG in the germline V gene (reference sequence). V was cut by 6 bases and J by 5 bases, with 10 bases left in between. This CDR3 has 11 residues. CDR3 nucleotide sequence: TGTGCCTGTCAGGGATGGGAGACCCAGTACTTC. Its translation: CACQGWETQYF.

J is TRBJ1-1 and V is TRBV19; D is ambiguous. V dropped 3 bases and J dropped 4 bases, with 3 bases sitting between them. CDR1 is LNHDA and CDR2 is SQIVND in the germline V gene (reference sequence). CDR3 length: 11 amino acids. For the CDR3, the DNA is TGTGCCAGTAGTATCTTCACTGAAGCTTTCTTT. Translated: CASSIFTEAFF.

J is TRBJ2-1 and V is TRBV15, with TRBD1 matching over 11 bases. Trimming removed 5 bases from V and 3 bases from J; junction bases left unmatched: 6. Germline V gene lookup returns CDR1 LNHNV and CDR2 YYDKDF (reference sequence). This CDR3 is built from 16 residues. The CDR3 region is CATSRPGTGGYNEQFF. The CDR3 nucleotides read TGTGCCACCAGCCGCCCCGGGACAGGGGGCTACAATGAGCAGTTCTTC.

This rearrangement joins TRBV5-1 to TRBJ1-5, with TRBD1 as a possible D gene (5 bases). Looked up from germline, CDR1 is SGHRS and CDR2 is YFSETQ. Trimming removed 4 bases from V and 2 bases from J, with 16 bases in between. The CDR3 sequence is 16 residues long. The CDR3 DNA is TGCGCCAGCAGCCCCGACAGCCCCGAGGGCAATCAGCCCCAGCATTTT. It translates to CASSPDSPEGNQPQHF.

The chain couples TRBV7-6 to TRBJ2-3, with 8 bases aligning to TRBD1. V lost 5 bases to trimming and J lost 5 bases; unmatched junction nucleotides: 9. The germline gives CDR1 SGHVS, CDR2 FNYEAQ. CDR3 length: 15 residues. The CDR3 DNA follows: TGTGCCAGCAGCGGCAGGGGGCGCGAGTTAGATACGCAGTATTTT. This gives the protein CASSGRGRELDTQYF.

The genes are TRBV10-3 and TRBJ1-4, with D tentatively TRBD1 (6 bases). This CDR3 has 13 residues. Between the trimmed V and J ends, which lost 10 bases and 7 bases, there was a span of 16 bases. CDR1 and CDR2 (germline): ENHRY, SYGVKD. The CDR3 reads CANSGEFGEKLFF. The CDR3 DNA sequence: TGTGCCAACTCAGGGGAATTTGGTGAAAAACTGTTTTTT.

This rearrangement joins TRBV29-1 to TRBJ2-1; TRBD1 matches at 7 bases. There are 15 residues in the CDR3. The germline V gene encodes CDR1 SQVTM and CDR2 ANQGSEA. Trimming took 3 bases from V and 0 from J; bases not matched to a gene: 5. CDR3 sequence: CSVDGTVSSYNEQFF. The CDR3 DNA follows: TGCAGCGTTGACGGGACAGTGAGCTCCTACAATGAGCAGTTCTTC.

J is TRBJ1-5 and V is TRBV6-1; D gene uncertain. The CDR3 runs 14 residues. With 4 bases removed from V and 7 bases from J, the gap between germline ends came to 14 bases. CDR1 and CDR2 from the germline V gene are MNHNS and SASEGT. CDR3 region: CASSVDQGGQPQHF. In nucleotides, the CDR3 is TGTGCCAGCAGTGTCGACCAAGGCGGGCAGCCCCAGCATTTT.

This clone was seen only once. The rearrangement links TRBV30 to TRBJ1-5; 7 nucleotides match TRBD1. The trim removed 2 bases at V and 7 bases at J, leaving 5 bases unmatched. There are 13 residues in the CDR3. Germline V gene lookup returns CDR1 GTSNPN and CDR2 SVGIG (reference sequence). Here the CDR3 DNA reads TGTGCCTGGAGTTTAGGGGGCGACCAGCCCCAGCATTTT. This translates into CAWSLGGDQPQHF.

This rearrangement joins TRBV30 to TRBJ1-1; D is uncertain. This CDR3 comprises 12 residues. The germline CDR1 and CDR2 sequences are GTSNPN and SVGIG (reference sequence). Trimming removed 5 bases from V and 7 bases from J, with 14 bases in between. CDR3 sequence reads: CAWAPVGVEAFF. For the CDR3, the DNA is TGTGCCTGGGCCCCGGTCGGGGTTGAAGCTTTCTTT.

The chain recombines TRBV7-9 with TRBJ2-5, with D tentatively TRBD2 (5 bases). The V gene's germline CDR1 is SEHNR and CDR2 FQNEAQ (reference sequence). V lost 5 bases and J 7 bases, leaving 14 bases between the germline ends. The CDR3 totals 13 residues. The CDR3 nucleotides read TGTGCCAGCAGCGAGCAGGAGGTGGGGACCCAGTACTTC. Its translation is CASSEQEVGTQYF. Full variable domain (missing parts from reference TRBV7-9 and TRBJ2-5): DTGVSQNPRHKITKRGQNVTFRCDPISEHNRLYWYRQTLGQGPEFLTYFQNEAQLEKSRLLSDRFSAERPKGSFSTLEIQRTEQGDSAMYLCASSEQEVGTQYFGPGTRLLVL.

This chain connects TRBV6-1 to TRBJ2-1, with TRBD2 as a possible D gene (5 bases). Germline CDR1 is MNHNS and CDR2 is SASEGT. The CDR3 runs to 15 residues. Trimming removed 6 bases at V and 3 bases at J, with 15 bases between. The CDR3 loop is CASRSSDGNYNEQFF. DNA for the CDR3: TGTGCCAGCAGATCGTCGGACGGGAACTACAATGAGCAGTTCTTC.

The chain combines TRBV29-1 with TRBJ1-1; tentatively, D is TRBD1 (6 bases). The CDR3 has 13 residues. Germline CDR1 SQVTM, CDR2 ANQGSEA. The V and J ends lost 7 bases and 1 base respectively, with 13 bases between them. CDR3 coding DNA: TGCAGCGCAAGACAGGTCGCGAACACTGAAGCTTTCTTT. This codes for CSARQVANTEAFF.

V gene TRBV19 combines with J gene TRBJ1-5, with 10 bases lining up with TRBD1. Trimming at V came to 5 bases and at J to 4 bases, leaving 8 bases not matched to a gene. The CDR3 spans 16 residues. Germline lookup yields CDR1 LNHDA and CDR2 SQIVND (reference sequence). CDR3 in amino acids: CASSGIPDRGNQPQHF. DNA for the CDR3: TGTGCCAGTAGTGGAATTCCGGACAGGGGGAATCAGCCCCAGCATTTT.

The chain couples TRBV5-1 to TRBJ2-6; D is ambiguous. Germline V gene data show CDR1 as SGHRS and CDR2 as YFSETQ. The CDR3 has 18 residues. V lost 0 bases and J 0 bases, leaving 13 bases between the germline ends. The CDR3 reads CASSLGAAELSGANVLTF. CDR3 DNA: TGCGCCAGCAGCTTGGGGGCAGCCGAGCTCTCTGGGGCCAACGTCCTGACTTTC.

This chain uses TRBV29-1 with TRBJ1-1; no definite D call. The CDR3 has 14 amino acids. Germline values: CDR1 SQVTM, CDR2 ANQGSEA. Trimming removed 3 bases at V and 10 bases at J, with 21 bases between. CDR3 nucleotides: TGCAGCGTTGATACCCTGTGGGGAGGAGCTGGAGCTTTCTTT. Amino acid sequence: CSVDTLWGGAGAFF.

This chain joins TRBV7-2 and TRBJ2-5; no clear D. The end of the DNA fits TRBJ2-7 better, so the J call may be wrong. Germline CDR1 reads SGHTA; CDR2 reads FQGNSA. CDR3 length: 15 residues. CDR3 sequence (DNA): TGTGCCAGCAGCTCCCCCCTTAGCTCGCCCTACGAGCAGTACTTC. Protein sequence: CASSSPLSSPYEQYF.